A selection of T cell receptor beta chains follows, all from one sample in a study of OX40 agonist ivuxolimab in advanced cancers. TCRdb's copy holds only in-frame clones and misses some; the assay was immunoSEQ multiplex PCR. This sample carries under 80,000 clones, approximately 85% of them seen once, and the ten largest clones take roughly 0.5%. Sequencing was performed on CD4+ or CD8+ T cells sorted from blood, taken in a trial of the OX40 agonist ivuxolimab. The source of these receptors is an adult with an advanced solid tumor such as melanoma, head and neck, liver or kidney cancer. The CDR3 runs from the conserved cysteine through the conserved F or W. The D gene is left open where the match is weak.

d_gene: .
v_gene: TRBV25-1
j_gene: TRBJ2-7
CDR3aa: CASSFSGYEQYF

d_gene: .
v_gene: TRBV15
j_gene: TRBJ1-1
CDR3aa: CATSRQTDYEAFF

d_gene: .
v_gene: TRBV28
j_gene: TRBJ1-6
CDR3aa: CASTAGGGFSPLHF

d_gene: .
v_gene: TRBV28
j_gene: TRBJ2-7
CDR3aa: CASSSFFGPESSYEQYF

d_gene: .
v_gene: TRBV15
j_gene: TRBJ2-1
CDR3aa: CATSVSFLEQFF

d_gene: TRBD1
v_gene: TRBV27
j_gene: TRBJ2-7
CDR3aa: CASRRQGSSYEQYF

d_gene: .
v_gene: TRBV28
j_gene: TRBJ1-1
CDR3aa: CASSLLGLEGVAFF

d_gene: TRBD2
v_gene: TRBV25-1
j_gene: TRBJ2-1
CDR3aa: CASSETSGSRDEQFF

d_gene: .
v_gene: TRBV19
j_gene: TRBJ1-4
CDR3aa: CASSSAGGSPPEKLFF

d_gene: .
v_gene: TRBV7-2
j_gene: TRBJ2-7
CDR3aa: CASSLIQGYEQYF

d_gene: TRBD1
v_gene: TRBV28
j_gene: TRBJ1-1
CDR3aa: CASRPGQESTEAFF

d_gene: TRBD1
v_gene: TRBV19
j_gene: TRBJ2-2
CDR3aa: CASSMGDRGQVGELFF

d_gene: TRBD1
v_gene: TRBV4-1
j_gene: TRBJ2-2
CDR3aa: CASSRQQGASGELFF

d_gene: TRBD2
v_gene: TRBV6-5
j_gene: TRBJ2-3
CDR3aa: CASSALAGGADTQYF

d_gene: .
v_gene: TRBV14
j_gene: TRBJ1-1
CDR3aa: CASSQDVGGTEAFF

d_gene: TRBD2
v_gene: TRBV5-4
j_gene: TRBJ2-1
CDR3aa: CASSRGTSGRTSGQFF

d_gene: TRBD1
v_gene: TRBV2
j_gene: TRBJ1-5
CDR3aa: CASRGTGDNQPQHF

d_gene: .
v_gene: TRBV7-9
j_gene: TRBJ1-3
CDR3aa: CASSKGGLGSGNTIYF

d_gene: .
v_gene: TRBV6-5
j_gene: TRBJ1-1
CDR3aa: CASSPRGHTEAFF

d_gene: TRBD1
v_gene: TRBV4-2
j_gene: TRBJ1-4
CDR3aa: CASSRDRGRKEGEKLFF

d_gene: .
v_gene: TRBV5-3
j_gene: TRBJ2-2
CDR3aa: CARSPPPKKVTGELFF

d_gene: .
v_gene: TRBV4-3
j_gene: TRBJ2-7
CDR3aa: CASSQDGGYYEQYF

d_gene: TRBD1
v_gene: TRBV18
j_gene: TRBJ1-1
CDR3aa: CASSRDRVVPEAFF

d_gene: .
v_gene: TRBV6-5
j_gene: TRBJ1-1
CDR3aa: CASRPLTGGPEAFF

d_gene: .
v_gene: TRBV4-2
j_gene: TRBJ2-4
CDR3aa: CASSQDSGALAKNIQYF

d_gene: .
v_gene: TRBV6-5
j_gene: TRBJ2-1
CDR3aa: CASRNRETYNEQFF

d_gene: TRBD1
v_gene: TRBV7-9
j_gene: TRBJ2-3
CDR3aa: CASSLAGGGDTQYF

d_gene: TRBD1
v_gene: TRBV14
j_gene: TRBJ2-1
CDR3aa: CASSQVSDPGQHYNEQFF

d_gene: .
v_gene: TRBV19
j_gene: TRBJ2-7
CDR3aa: CASKQHQFGEQYF

d_gene: TRBD2
v_gene: TRBV6-1
j_gene: TRBJ2-1
CDR3aa: CASSEGRGGRRYNEQFF

d_gene: TRBD1
v_gene: TRBV6-6
j_gene: TRBJ1-4
CDR3aa: CASSTGTGDEKLFF

d_gene: .
v_gene: TRBV5-6
j_gene: TRBJ2-6
CDR3aa: CASSLRGSGANVLTF

d_gene: .
v_gene: TRBV11-2
j_gene: TRBJ1-2
CDR3aa: CASSPNSGRGYTF

d_gene: TRBD1
v_gene: TRBV11-3
j_gene: TRBJ2-7
CDR3aa: CASSLRTGSSYEQYF

d_gene: .
v_gene: TRBV2
j_gene: TRBJ2-7
CDR3aa: CASSEYSLSYEQYF